This passage covers 28 T cell receptor beta chains from one sample sequenced in a study of OX40 agonist ivuxolimab in advanced cancers. TCRdb's copy holds only in-frame clones and misses some; the assay was immunoSEQ multiplex PCR. The table lists more than 55,000 clones, around 81% of them singletons. The source material was CD4+ or CD8+ T cells sorted from blood, sampled in a trial of the OX40 agonist ivuxolimab. Source of these receptors: an adult with an advanced solid tumor such as melanoma, head and neck, liver or kidney cancer.

This chain connects TRBV6-6 to TRBJ2-7; tentatively, D is TRBD1 (6 bases). CDR3 length equals 14 residues. The germline V and J ends were trimmed by 2 bases and 2 bases, with 10 bases remaining between them. Per the germline V gene, CDR1 is MNHNY and CDR2 is SVGAGI (reference sequence). The CDR3 reads CASSYGDKAYEQYF. CDR3 bases: TGTGCCAGCAGTTACGGGGACAAAGCCTACGAGCAGTACTTC.

J is TRBJ2-2 and V is TRBV7-3; D is uncertain. This CDR3 contains 16 residues. Trimming removed 5 bases at V and 3 bases at J, with 16 bases between. Per the germline V gene, CDR1 is SGHTA and CDR2 is FQGTGA. Written as DNA, the CDR3 is TGTGCCAGCAGCCCGGCGCCGACTCTCTACACCGGGGAGCTGTTTTTT. The encoded protein is CASSPAPTLYTGELFF.

This chain joins TRBV19 and TRBJ2-4, with 7 bases aligning to TRBD1. Trimming cost V 7 bases and J 2 bases; bases outside gene matches: 5. From germline, CDR1 is LNHDA and CDR2 SQIVND (reference sequence). The CDR3 loop spans 14 amino acids. The CDR3 loop is CASNRDSTKNIQYF. In nucleotides, the CDR3 is TGTGCCAGTAACCGGGACAGCACCAAAAACATTCAGTACTTC.

This chain joins TRBV6-5 and TRBJ2-3; 13 bases are shared with TRBD2. With V trimmed by 6 bases and J by 8 bases, 8 bases remained unmatched. The CDR3 length is 15 residues. Germline V gene data show CDR1 as MNHEY and CDR2 as SVGAGI. As DNA, the CDR3 is TGTGCCAGCAGCAAACTAGCGGGGGGGCCGGGTACGCAGTATTTT. Translated, it gives CASSKLAGGPGTQYF.

V usage is TRBV30 and J usage is TRBJ2-5; TRBD2 aligns across 9 bases. The CDR3 covers 14 residues. V trimming: 6 bases; J trimming: 2 bases; junction bases outside the gene matches: 7. Germline V lookup: CDR1 GTSNPN, CDR2 SVGIG (reference sequence). DNA of the CDR3: TGTGCCTGCACGAGACTAGCGGTACAAGAGACCCAGTACTTC. Translated: CACTRLAVQETQYF.

The chain recombines TRBV18 with TRBJ2-6; D gene uncertain. Germline V gene lookup returns CDR1 KGHSH and CDR2 LQKENI. The CDR3 contains 16 residues. Deletions cut 2 bases from V and 1 base from J, with 9 bases between. CDR3 loop: CASSPAMESGANVLTF. CDR3 bases: TGTGCCAGCTCACCAGCGATGGAGTCTGGGGCCAACGTCCTGACTTTC.

This clone has only one observation. The rearrangement uses TRBV6-6 and TRBJ1-1; TRBD1 might be the D (5 bases). The V gene lost 5 bases and the J gene lost 0 bases, with 13 bases spanning the gap. CDR1 and CDR2 (germline): MNHNY, SVGAGI (reference sequence). The CDR3 sequence is 15 residues long. The CDR3 loop reads CASSGAGGLNTEAFF. DNA for the CDR3: TGTGCCAGCAGTGGGGCGGGGGGACTGAACACTGAAGCTTTCTTT.

This sequence joins TRBV29-1 and TRBJ2-7; D is uncertain. Germline assignment: CDR1 SQVTM and CDR2 ANQGSEA. V was pared by 0 bases and J by 4 bases, with 16 bases between. There are 15 residues in the CDR3. This chain's CDR3 is CSVEEVGRLGYEQYF. The CDR3 DNA follows: TGCAGCGTTGAAGAAGTGGGCCGCCTGGGTTACGAGCAGTACTTC.

This clone was detected a few times. This chain links TRBV11-2 with TRBJ2-1, with TRBD2 as a possible D gene (7 bases). The CDR3 spans 15 residues. The V and J ends lost 5 bases and 8 bases respectively, with 19 bases between them. Germline CDR1 reads SGHAT; CDR2 reads FQNNGV. The CDR3 reads CASSPGPGGPYEQFF. The CDR3 DNA follows: TGTGCCAGCAGCCCAGGTCCGGGGGGCCCATATGAGCAGTTCTTC.

The rearrangement links TRBV6-1 to TRBJ1-6, with 7 bases identical to TRBD1. The germline gives CDR1 MNHNS, CDR2 SASEGT. The V segment lost 1 base and the J segment 6 bases; nucleotides outside the gene matches: 6. The CDR3 is 16 amino acids. The CDR3 coding sequence is TGTGCCAGCAGTGAAGTAGGGGGCAGGAGTAATTCACCCCTCCACTTT. Its protein is CASSEVGGRSNSPLHF.

This clone was seen once. The chain employs TRBV19 and TRBJ1-1; D gene ambiguous. This CDR3 is built from 13 residues. V lost 1 base, J lost 7 bases, and 10 bases lay in between. Per the germline V gene, CDR1 is LNHDA and CDR2 is SQIVND (reference sequence). The CDR3 here is CASSIGVIGEAFF. The CDR3 nucleotides are TGTGCCAGTAGTATAGGGGTAATCGGTGAAGCTTTCTTT.

The rearrangement uses TRBV2 and TRBJ2-7; no reliable D call. This CDR3 contains 14 residues. Trimming cost V 4 bases and J 3 bases, with 13 bases left between them. The germline V gene has CDR1 SNHLY and CDR2 FYNNEI. The CDR3 loop reads CASSVSSGIYEQYF. For the CDR3, the DNA is TGTGCCAGCAGTGTCTCTTCCGGAATCTACGAGCAGTACTTC.

This clone was picked up one time. The V call is TRBV9, the J call TRBJ1-6; 8 bases match TRBD1. Unmatched junction bases numbered 3, after V lost 1 base and J lost 0 bases. This CDR3 is built from 17 residues. Germline V gene data show CDR1 as SGDLS and CDR2 as YYNGEE. The CDR3 DNA reads as TGTGCCAGCAGCGTACCAGACAGGGGCTCCTATAATTCACCCCTCCACTTT. Its protein is CASSVPDRGSYNSPLHF.

This clone came up once. The J gene is TRBJ2-3, the V gene TRBV5-1; D is tentatively TRBD1 or TRBD2 (7 bases each). The V end lost 3 bases, the J end lost 4 bases, and 18 bases lay between the germline ends. CDR1 is SGHRS and CDR2 is YFSETQ in the germline V gene. This CDR3 contains 16 residues. This chain's CDR3 is CASSSNRGGPPDTQYF. CDR3 sequence (DNA): TGCGCCAGCAGCTCGAACAGGGGAGGGCCACCAGATACGCAGTATTTT.

This chain uses TRBV27 with TRBJ1-1, with 7 positions matching TRBD1. The CDR3 runs 14 residues. V gave up 4 bases and J gave up 6 bases; unmatched junction bases: 8. Looked up from germline, CDR1 is MNHEY and CDR2 is SMNVEV (reference sequence). The chain's CDR3 is CASSYRGGKAEAFF. The DNA for the CDR3 is TGTGCCAGCAGTTACAGGGGAGGCAAGGCTGAAGCTTTCTTT.

This rearrangement joins TRBV6-1 to TRBJ1-2; D is possibly TRBD1 (5 bases). CDR1 and CDR2 from the germline V gene are MNHNS and SASEGT. V lost 7 bases and J lost 0, with 9 bases in between. The CDR3 covers 13 residues. CDR3 residues: CASTGPTNYGYTF. DNA for the CDR3: TGTGCCAGCACGGGACCAACTAACTATGGCTACACCTTC.

The chain carries TRBV28 and TRBJ2-7; 8 positions match TRBD2. Trimming at V came to 5 bases and at J to 4 bases, leaving 10 bases not matched to a gene. Germline CDR1 is MDHEN and CDR2 is SYDVKM. The CDR3 contains 15 residues. The CDR3 DNA follows: TGTGCCAGCAGTCCCCCCGGAGCGGGAGATTACGAGCAGTACTTC. Translating gives CASSPPGAGDYEQYF.

The genes are TRBV4-1 and TRBJ2-5; 8 bases line up with TRBD2. Germline loops: CDR1 MGHRA, CDR2 YSYEKL. There are 15 residues in the CDR3. After removal of 6 bases from V and 1 base from J, the junction contained 7 bases not matched to a gene. The CDR3 DNA reads TGCGCCAGCAGGTTTCGGCTAGCGGGCCAAGAGACCCAGTACTTC. Its protein product is CASRFRLAGQETQYF.

This clone came up a few times. The chain combines TRBV7-9 with TRBJ1-5, with D possibly TRBD1 on 5 matching bases. V was trimmed by 1 base and J by 9 bases, leaving 7 bases between them. The CDR3 extends over 12 amino acids. Germline V gives CDR1 SEHNR, CDR2 FQNEAQ (reference sequence). CDR3 nucleotide sequence: TGTGCCAGCAGCTTAGAGCAGGGGCCCCAGCATTTT. Its protein is CASSLEQGPQHF.

This chain connects TRBV6-1 to TRBJ2-2; perhaps D is TRBD1 or TRBD2 (6 bases each). V lost 8 bases and J 13 bases, leaving 17 bases between the germline ends. This CDR3 comprises 12 residues. CDR1 MNHNS and CDR2 SASEGT come from the germline V gene. Written as DNA, the CDR3 is TGTGCCAGCGAGGGGGGTTCGGGGATGCTGTTTTTT. This encodes CASEGGSGMLFF.

The rearrangement uses TRBV28 and TRBJ1-4; perhaps TRBD1 as D (5 bases). Trimming cost V 6 bases and J 6 bases, with 17 bases left between them. Germline assignment: CDR1 MDHEN and CDR2 SYDVKM. This CDR3 comprises 15 residues. In DNA form, the CDR3 reads TGTGCCAGCAGCTCGAGGAGCAGGGATGATGAAAAACTGTTTTTT. Translating gives CASSSRSRDDEKLFF.

The J gene is TRBJ2-2, the V gene TRBV9, with 7 bases matching TRBD1. The CDR3 spans 16 residues. Per germline, CDR1 SGDLS and CDR2 YYNGEE. V lost 2 bases, J lost 5 bases, and 9 bases stayed unmatched. In DNA, the CDR3 is TGTGCCAGCAGCGTCCTATCTACAGGGGATACCGGGGAGCTGTTTTTT. Translating gives CASSVLSTGDTGELFF. The full variable domain, rest sourced from reference TRBV9 and TRBJ2-2, is DSGVTQTPKHLITATGQRVTLRCSPRSGDLSVYWYQQSLDQGLQFLIQYYNGEERAKGNILERFSAQQFPDLHSELNLSSLELGDSALYFCASSVLSTGDTGELFFGEGSRLTVL.

This chain links TRBV2 with TRBJ1-3; D is undetermined. Germline-derived CDR1 and CDR2 are SNHLY and FYNNEI. V lost 6 bases and J lost 1, with 13 bases in between. This CDR3 contains 15 residues. The CDR3 spells CASRGTVASGNTIYF. CDR3 DNA: TGTGCCAGCAGAGGCACCGTGGCGTCTGGAAACACCATATATTTT.

This sequence joins TRBV30 and TRBJ2-2; D is unresolved. This CDR3 is 12 amino acids long. Germline-derived CDR1 and CDR2 are GTSNPN and SVGIG (reference sequence). V lost 1 base and J lost 5, with 5 bases in between. The CDR3 spells CAWSGGTGELFF. In DNA, the CDR3 is TGTGCCTGGAGTGGGGGTACCGGGGAGCTGTTTTTT.

This chain links TRBV9 with TRBJ2-3; D call uncertain. Deletions cut 0 bases from V and 4 bases from J, with 6 bases between. Germline V lookup: CDR1 SGDLS, CDR2 YYNGEE. The CDR3 length is 13 residues. In nucleotides, the CDR3 is TGTGCCAGCAGCGTAGGATTGCCAGATACGCAGTATTTT. Translation: CASSVGLPDTQYF.

This chain links TRBV28 with TRBJ1-1, with 8 bases matching TRBD1. V trimming: 3 bases; J trimming: 10 bases; junction bases outside the gene matches: 16. In germline, CDR1 is MDHEN, CDR2 SYDVKM. The CDR3 extends over 16 amino acids. The CDR3 is CASSFRAGTGLPTAFF. The CDR3 nucleotides are TGTGCCAGCAGTTTTCGCGCCGGGACAGGACTACCGACAGCTTTCTTT. The full variable domain, rest sourced from reference TRBV28 and TRBJ1-1, is DVKVTQSSRYLVKRTGEKVFLECVQDMDHENMFWYRQDPGLGLRLIYFSYDVKMKEKGDIPEGYSVSREKKERFSLILESASTNQTSMYLCASSFRAGTGLPTAFFGQGTRLTVV.

The J gene is TRBJ2-7, the V gene TRBV5-4, with 8 nucleotides matching TRBD2. V trimming: 0 bases; J trimming: 5 bases; junction bases outside the gene matches: 4. Germline V gene sequence: CDR1 SGHNT, CDR2 YYREEE (reference sequence). The CDR3 is 14 residues long. The CDR3 sequence is CASSLAGLADEQYF. The CDR3 bases are TGTGCCAGCAGCTTGGCAGGACTAGCCGACGAGCAGTACTTC.

The chain uses TRBV27 and TRBJ2-7, with D unclear. CDR1 and CDR2 (germline): MNHEY, SMNVEV (reference sequence). The CDR3 has 13 residues. Trimming took off 5 bases at V and 3 bases at J, with 11 bases between the two ends. The CDR3 DNA reads as TGTGCCAGCAGTACCGGGCCGGTCTACGAGCAGTACTTC. Protein product: CASSTGPVYEQYF.